The 15 T cell receptor beta chains in this list originate from one sample, sequenced in a study of blood T cell repertoires in COVID-19. Method: immunoSEQ multiplex PCR; TCRdb's copy keeps in-frame clones and lacks some. This sample has 200,000 or so clones, with roughly 88% found just once. The sequenced material came from PBMCs or T cells enriched from blood (not recorded which). The source of these receptors is a woman in her thirties or forties with acute COVID-19.

This rearrangement joins TRBV5-6 to TRBJ2-1; 10 bases fit TRBD2. After removal of 2 bases from V and 8 bases from J, the junction contained 16 bases not matched to a gene. The CDR3 covers 18 residues. The germline CDR1 and CDR2 sequences are SGHDT and YYEEEE. The CDR3 DNA is TGTGCCAGCAGCTTAGGTCTTGGGTCTAGCGGGAGTTCGGATGAGCAGTTCTTC. Amino acids: CASSLGLGSSGSSDEQFF.

The chain carries TRBV5-1 and TRBJ2-5; TRBD2 is a possible D gene (5 bases). The length of the CDR3 is 15 residues. The ends were cut back, 5 bases at V and 9 bases at J, with 23 bases in the middle. Looked up from germline, CDR1 is SGHRS and CDR2 is YFSETQ. The CDR3: CASRTISFGGESQYF. DNA of the CDR3: TGCGCCAGCAGAACGATTTCCTTCGGTGGGGAGTCCCAGTACTTC.

This chain joins TRBV30 and TRBJ1-6; D perhaps matches TRBD1 (6 bases). The length of the CDR3 is 14 residues. V lost 3 bases, J lost 7 bases, and 13 bases lay in between. From germline, CDR1 is GTSNPN and CDR2 SVGIG (reference sequence). The CDR3 is CAWRWDTKNSPLHF. CDR3 nucleotide sequence: TGTGCCTGGAGGTGGGACACCAAAAATTCACCCCTCCACTTT.

The chain employs TRBV20-1 and TRBJ2-7, with TRBD1 matching 9 bases. V was pared by 7 bases and J by 6 bases, with 4 bases of the junction left unmatched. The CDR3 is made up of 11 amino acids. Germline lookup yields CDR1 DFQATT and CDR2 SNEGSKA (reference sequence). CDR3 sequence reads: CSVGTGPEQYF. The CDR3 DNA reads as TGCAGTGTCGGGACAGGGCCCGAGCAGTACTTC.

This clone showed up just once. The CDR3 region has the DNA TGTGCCAGCAGCTTCACGACAGGGGCCCAGCAGTACGTC. Protein product: CASSFTTGAQQYV. This chain joins TRBV6-6 and TRBJ2-7; 8 bases fit TRBD1. CDR3 length: 13 amino acids. Trimming cost V 6 bases and J 8 bases; bases outside gene matches: 9. From germline, CDR1 is MNHNY and CDR2 SVGAGI (reference sequence).

The J gene is TRBJ1-1, the V gene TRBV10-1; D not certain. This CDR3 is 13 amino acids long. Looked up from germline, CDR1 is WNHNN and CDR2 is SYGVQD (reference sequence). Trimming shortened V by 3 bases and J by 2 bases, and 7 bases separated the two germline ends. CDR3 sequence: CASSEQQNTEAFF. The CDR3 nucleotides are TGCGCCAGCAGTGAACAACAAAACACTGAAGCTTTCTTT.

This sequence joins TRBV6-5 and TRBJ1-2; 7 bases line up with TRBD1. The CDR3 runs 15 residues. CDR1 and CDR2 from the germline V gene are MNHEY and SVGAGI. The V segment lost 3 bases and the J segment 4 bases; nucleotides outside the gene matches: 8. This CDR3 reads CASSYRRGPGYGYTF. In nucleotides, the CDR3 is TGTGCCAGCAGTTATAGGAGGGGGCCCGGCTATGGCTACACCTTC.

The chain couples TRBV7-2 to TRBJ2-3; 9 positions agree with TRBD2. The CDR3 runs 16 residues. The germline CDR1 and CDR2 sequences are SGHTA and FQGNSA. With V trimmed by 3 bases and J by 1 base, 5 bases remained unmatched. The CDR3 is CASSLNPSGGTDTQYF. In nucleotides, the CDR3 is TGTGCCAGCAGCTTGAATCCTAGCGGGGGCACAGATACGCAGTATTTT.

In its sample, this clone was seen once. The CDR3 bases are TGCGCCAGCAGTCCTAGCGGGGGGGCGAGGAATGAGCAGTTCTTC. Amino acid sequence: CASSPSGGARNEQFF. The chain recombines TRBV10-1 with TRBJ2-1; 12 nucleotides agree with TRBD2. Germline V gene data show CDR1 as WNHNN and CDR2 as SYGVQD (reference sequence). CDR3 length: 15 amino acids. The junction had 6 bases not matched to a gene; V was cut back by 5 bases and J by 7 bases.

The chain couples TRBV7-2 to TRBJ1-2; D gene ambiguous. The CDR3 sequence is 16 residues long. Germline loops: CDR1 SGHTA, CDR2 FQGNSA. Between the trimmed V and J ends, which lost 6 bases and 6 bases, there was a span of 23 bases. The CDR3 DNA is TGTGCCAGCAGTTGGGCGCGGGTCAGAGGGTCGGATGGCTACACCTTC. It translates to CASSWARVRGSDGYTF.

This clone is judged medium-sized. The chain recombines TRBV18 with TRBJ2-2; tentative D call: TRBD1 (8 bases). Between the trimmed V and J ends, which lost 1 base and 0 bases, there was a span of 18 bases. This CDR3 has 19 residues. Per the germline V gene, CDR1 is KGHSH and CDR2 is LQKENI. The CDR3 DNA sequence: TGTGCCAGCTCACCACTCCCCCAGGGGGCGGGAGCGAACACCGGGGAGCTGTTTTTT. It encodes CASSPLPQGAGANTGELFF.

The chain recombines TRBV12-3 or TRBV12-4 with TRBJ1-2; 7 nucleotides align to TRBD1. The CDR3 loop spans 13 amino acids. Germline trimming cut 5 bases from V and 4 bases from J; bases unmatched to any gene: 4. In DNA, the CDR3 is TGTGCCAGCAGTCCTCGGGACAGCTATGGCTACACCTTC. Amino acids: CASSPRDSYGYTF.

The V and J genes are TRBV6-2 or TRBV6-3 and TRBJ1-2; 10 bases fit TRBD1. The length of the CDR3 is 13 residues. Trimming cost V 5 bases and J 14 bases; bases outside gene matches: 11. Germline lookup yields CDR1 MNHEY and CDR2 SVGEGT. This CDR3 reads CASSAPGQGFGTF. The CDR3 DNA sequence: TGTGCCAGCAGTGCCCCGGGACAGGGGTTCGGGACCTTC.

The table lists this clone with a count of one. The chain links TRBV2 to TRBJ1-1; possibly TRBD1 for D (5 bases). The CDR3 has 13 amino acids. V dropped 4 bases and J dropped 0 bases, with 6 bases sitting between them. In germline, CDR1 is SNHLY, CDR2 FYNNEI. CDR3 coding DNA: TGTGCCAGCAGTGGACAGATGAACACTGAAGCTTTCTTT. Protein sequence: CASSGQMNTEAFF.

The chain carries TRBV9 and TRBJ2-1; the match to TRBD2 covers 10 bases. V dropped 4 bases and J dropped 2; count of bases not matched to a gene: 15. Germline CDR1 SGDLS, CDR2 YYNGEE. This CDR3 region has 19 residues. The CDR3, as DNA: TGTGCCAGCAGCCCCAGGGTAGCGGGGGGACAAATAACCTACAATGAGCAGTTCTTC. It encodes CASSPRVAGGQITYNEQFF.